These 8 T cell receptor beta chains were sequenced from one sample in a study of blood T cell repertoires in COVID-19. Data came from immunoSEQ multiplex PCR; TCRdb stores just in-frame clones and leaves some out. The repertoire has about 40,000 clones, 80% to 90% of them found once; the top ten carry around 42%. The sample comprised peripheral blood. All receptors derive from a human donor in a cohort sampled during active or convalescent COVID-19. The donor label of this sample is uncertain.

The chain employs TRBV6-5 and TRBJ2-1, with D perhaps matching TRBD1 (5 bases). V was pared by 7 bases and J by 9 bases, with 10 bases between. The CDR3 covers 11 residues. CDR1 MNHEY and CDR2 SVGAGI come from the germline V gene. This chain's CDR3 is CASTQGFEQFF. The CDR3 nucleotides are TGTGCCAGCACGCAGGGTTTTGAGCAGTTCTTC.

The chain carries TRBV24-1 and TRBJ1-2, with TRBD1 matching over 7 bases. CDR1 and CDR2 (germline): KGHDR, SFDVKD. The CDR3 is made up of 16 amino acids. With 4 bases clipped from V and 10 bases from J, the junction kept 17 bases outside the gene matches. The CDR3 DNA sequence: TGTGCCACCAGTGACCCCCGGACAGGAGGGGTTGTGGACTACACCTTC. Translating it yields CATSDPRTGGVVDYTF.

This clone was seen only once. The V call is TRBV6-5, the J call TRBJ2-7; 13 bases agree with TRBD2. CDR3 length: 12 residues. The junction had 2 bases not matched to a gene; V was cut back by 5 bases and J by 10 bases. CDR1 is MNHEY, CDR2 SVGAGI, per germline. The CDR3 sequence is CASSPGLAGQYF. The DNA of the CDR3 is TGTGCCAGCAGTCCGGGACTAGCGGGACAGTACTTC.

J is TRBJ2-1 and V is TRBV7-6; D is possibly TRBD2 (6 bases). CDR1 is SGHVS, CDR2 FNYEAQ, per germline. Trimming stripped 1 base from V and 6 bases from J, with 19 bases between. CDR3 length equals 17 residues. CDR3 loop: CASSLGALRGKSNEQFF. DNA for the CDR3: TGTGCCAGCAGCTTAGGAGCGCTGCGGGGTAAGAGCAATGAGCAGTTCTTC.

The gene calls are TRBV19 and TRBJ2-5; 10 nucleotides line up with TRBD2. V lost 1 base to trimming and J lost 6 bases; unmatched junction nucleotides: 8. Germline V lookup: CDR1 LNHDA, CDR2 SQIVND (reference sequence). The CDR3 contains 16 residues. The DNA of the CDR3 is TGTGCCAGTAGTATAGTTTGGACTAGCGGATCCAAGACCCAGTACTTC. It translates to CASSIVWTSGSKTQYF.

V usage is TRBV2 and J usage is TRBJ2-1, with 8 bases lining up with TRBD2. J was trimmed by 5 bases and V by 11 bases; bases with no gene match: 8. CDR1 and CDR2 from the germline V gene are SNHLY and FYNNEI. The CDR3 length is 13 residues. The chain's CDR3 is CASKRREDNEQFF. The CDR3 coding sequence is TGTGCCTCCAAGAGGCGGGAGGACAATGAGCAGTTCTTC. Together with reference TRBV2 and TRBJ2-1, the CDR3 gives the full variable domain: EPEVTQTPSHQVTQMGQEVILRCVPISNHLYFYWYRQILGQKVEFLVSFYNNEISEKSEIFDDQFSVERPDGSNFTLKIRSTKLEDSAMYFCASKRREDNEQFFGPGTRLTVL.

V gene TRBV2 combines with J gene TRBJ1-1, with 9 bases lining up with TRBD1. The length of the CDR3 is 13 residues. V shed 6 bases and J 4 bases; nucleotides not matched to a gene: 3. The germline gives CDR1 SNHLY, CDR2 FYNNEI. The CDR3 coding sequence is TGTGCCAGCAGGACAGGGGGAAGCACTGAAGCTTTCTTT. Protein: CASRTGGSTEAFF. The full variable domain, completed using reference TRBV2 and TRBJ1-1, is EPEVTQTPSHQVTQMGQEVILRCVPISNHLYFYWYRQILGQKVEFLVSFYNNEISEKSEIFDDQFSVERPDGSNFTLKIRSTKLEDSAMYFCASRTGGSTEAFFGQGTRLTVV.

This rearrangement joins TRBV4-3 to TRBJ2-1, with 10 bases matching TRBD2. The CDR3 sequence is 17 residues long. The V gene end was trimmed by 0 bases and the J gene end by 4 bases; junction bases not matched to a gene: 6. Germline-derived CDR1 and CDR2 are LGHNA and YSLEER. CDR3 DNA sequence: TGCGCCAGCAGCCAAGAAAGCCCTAGCGGGAGTTACAATGAGCAGTTCTTC. The encoded protein is CASSQESPSGSYNEQFF.